The 19 T cell receptor beta chains below were found in one sample sequenced in a study of shared clonotypes between healthy human individuals. Clones were read by immunoSEQ multiplex PCR, and TCRdb kept only the in-frame ones, dropping some. The profile shows about 2 million clones, just under 95% of them singletons. Naive CD8 cells lacked CD45RO and underwent positive selection for CCR7, leaving out terminally differentiated effector memory CD45RA+ cells. Sequencing used naive CD8+ T cells sorted from blood. The receptors come from a man aged 18 to 29 in good health.

The chain links TRBV4-1 to TRBJ2-7; D is perhaps TRBD1 (6 bases). The CDR3 loop spans 16 amino acids. Germline V CDR1 and CDR2: MGHRA, YSYEKL. Trimming pared 2 bases from V and 4 bases from J, leaving 18 bases between. CDR3 residues: CASSQRGQPLEYEQYF. DNA of the CDR3: TGCGCCAGCAGCCAACGGGGACAACCCCTAGAGTACGAGCAGTACTTC.

This clone was seen just once. The rearrangement uses TRBV23-1 and TRBJ2-7; D gene ambiguous. TRBV23-1 carries the ORF label, with uncertain function. Trimming cost V 4 bases and J 0 bases, with 10 bases left between them. CDR3 length equals 14 residues. The CDR3 DNA sequence: TGCGCCAGCAGTCCAAGCAAAAACTCCTACGAGCAGTACTTC. This translates into CASSPSKNSYEQYF.

The chain is built from TRBV9 and TRBJ2-1, with TRBD1 matching over 8 bases. CDR1 SGDLS and CDR2 YYNGEE come from the germline V gene. The CDR3 consists of 15 residues. The V segment lost 0 bases and the J segment 2 bases; nucleotides outside the gene matches: 1. The CDR3 bases are TGTGCCAGCAGCGTAGGGGGACAGGCCTACAATGAGCAGTTCTTC. Its translation is CASSVGGQAYNEQFF.

The chain recombines TRBV10-3 with TRBJ2-3, with a weak D call TRBD1 (6 bases). This CDR3 comprises 14 residues. The V gene's germline CDR1 is ENHRY and CDR2 SYGVKD. Trimming took off 9 bases at V and 3 bases at J, with 16 bases between the two ends. CDR3 nucleotide sequence: TGTGCCATGAGGGACACGGACGGGACAGATACGCAGTATTTT. As protein: CAMRDTDGTDTQYF.

This clone has a single count. The V gene is TRBV5-6, the J gene TRBJ2-7; perhaps TRBD2 as D (5 bases). The germline V gene encodes CDR1 SGHDT and CDR2 YYEEEE. Trimming took 2 bases from V and 7 from J, leaving 10 bases between them. The CDR3 is made up of 12 amino acids. Written as DNA, the CDR3 is TGTGCCAGCAGCTTCGGACGGAGGGAGCAGTACTTC. Its protein product is CASSFGRREQYF.

This chain connects TRBV7-9 to TRBJ2-5; D assignment may be TRBD1 or TRBD2 (6 bases each). Between the trimmed V and J ends, which lost 8 bases and 4 bases, there was a span of 17 bases. The germline V gene encodes CDR1 SEHNR and CDR2 FQNEAQ (reference sequence). This CDR3 is built from 14 residues. The CDR3 spells CASLPGAGGETQYF. In DNA, the CDR3 is TGTGCCAGCTTGCCGGGGGCCGGGGGAGAGACCCAGTACTTC. The whole variable domain, remainder taken from reference TRBV7-9 and TRBJ2-5, is DTGVSQNPRHKITKRGQNVTFRCDPISEHNRLYWYRQTLGQGPEFLTYFQNEAQLEKSRLLSDRFSAERPKGSFSTLEIQRTEQGDSAMYLCASLPGAGGETQYFGPGTRLLVL.

The chain couples TRBV4-2 to TRBJ1-6; no firm D call. CDR1 is LGHNA, CDR2 YNFKEQ, per germline. The CDR3 extends over 15 amino acids. The V and J ends lost 1 base and 5 bases respectively, with 9 bases between them. The CDR3 nucleotides read TGTGCCAGCAGCCAAGTTTACCTAGATAATTCACCCCTCCACTTT. Translated: CASSQVYLDNSPLHF.

The V call is TRBV5-4, the J call TRBJ2-1, with 15 bases identical to TRBD2. The CDR3 is made up of 19 amino acids. J was trimmed by 3 bases and V by 4 bases; bases with no gene match: 11. Germline CDR1 SGHNT, CDR2 YYREEE (reference sequence). For the CDR3, the DNA is TGTGCCAGCAGCGCCCTTCCGGGACTAGCGGGGGGCCACTACAATGAGCAGTTCTTC. Protein sequence: CASSALPGLAGGHYNEQFF.

As concerns this clone: This sample includes further DNA sequences coding for the same CDR3. The chain couples TRBV7-9 to TRBJ2-7, with D hard to call. Trimming shortened V by 5 bases and J by 2 bases, and 10 bases separated the two germline ends. The germline gives CDR1 SEHNR, CDR2 FQNEAQ (reference sequence). The CDR3 totals 13 residues. Here the CDR3 DNA reads TGTGCCAGCAGCCACGGTGGTACCTACGAGCAGTACTTC. Translating it yields CASSHGGTYEQYF.

As regards this clone: Other DNA sequences in this specimen translate into the identical CDR3. The V call is TRBV5-1, the J call TRBJ2-7; a weak D match, TRBD2 (6 bases). The CDR3 length is 12 residues. The V and J ends lost 0 bases and 6 bases respectively, with 7 bases between them. Per the germline V gene, CDR1 is SGHRS and CDR2 is YFSETQ. The CDR3 nucleotides read TGCGCCAGCAGCTTGGGCGGGACCGAGCAGTACTTC. It is translated as CASSLGGTEQYF. Full variable domain (missing parts from reference TRBV5-1 and TRBJ2-7): KAGVTQTPRYLIKTRGQQVTLSCSPISGHRSVSWYQQTPGQGLQFLFEYFSETQRNKGNFPGRFSGRQFSNSRSEMNVSTLELGDSALYLCASSLGGTEQYFGPGTRLTVT.

The genes are TRBV28 and TRBJ2-5, with 7 bases that match TRBD1. Germline V CDR1 and CDR2: MDHEN, SYDVKM. The V segment lost 4 bases and the J segment 5 bases; nucleotides outside the gene matches: 4. The CDR3 contains 13 residues. The CDR3 reads CASSWVQGETQYF. In nucleotides, the CDR3 is TGTGCCAGCAGTTGGGTACAGGGGGAGACCCAGTACTTC.

This chain links TRBV30 with TRBJ1-2, with unresolved D. This CDR3 has 15 residues. V lost 0 bases, J lost 4 bases, and 15 bases lay in between. Per the germline V gene, CDR1 is GTSNPN and CDR2 is SVGIG (reference sequence). The chain's CDR3 is CAWSVGTPVGYGYTF. The CDR3 DNA is TGTGCCTGGAGTGTAGGAACACCCGTGGGCTATGGCTACACCTTC.

This clone was seen a single time. The chain carries TRBV6-5 and TRBJ1-2; possible D gene TRBD1, 5 bases. The CDR3 runs to 12 residues. Trimming removed 5 bases from V and 7 bases from J, with 11 bases in between. Germline-derived CDR1 and CDR2 are MNHEY and SVGAGI. CDR3 nucleotide sequence: TGTGCCAGCAGTCCCCTCGGGGCTGGCTACACCTTC. Its translation: CASSPLGAGYTF.

This clone was seen a single time. The chain combines TRBV7-9 with TRBJ2-1; TRBD1 aligns across 10 bases. The CDR3 is 15 residues long. Trimming took 10 bases from V and 5 from J; bases not matched to a gene: 11. Germline V gene lookup returns CDR1 SEHNR and CDR2 FQNEAQ (reference sequence). The CDR3 region is CATSAGTGDDNEQFF. CDR3 bases: TGTGCCACCTCCGCCGGGACAGGGGACGACAATGAGCAGTTCTTC.

The V call is TRBV6-6, the J call TRBJ1-2; maybe TRBD1 (6 bases). The CDR3 totals 16 residues. V was clipped by 2 bases and J by 8 bases, with 21 bases between them. Germline V CDR1 and CDR2: MNHNY, SVGAGI (reference sequence). The CDR3 loop is CASSYIVAGVGKGYTF. As DNA, the CDR3 is TGTGCCAGCAGTTACATAGTGGCAGGGGTGGGCAAGGGCTACACCTTC.

The chain is built from TRBV7-2 and TRBJ2-7; no clear D gene. The V end lost 5 bases, the J end lost 0 bases, and 14 bases lay between the germline ends. The CDR3 runs 15 residues. Per germline, CDR1 SGHTA and CDR2 FQGNSA. CDR3 coding DNA: TGTGCCAGCAGCCCCGACGGGTCAAGCTCCTACGAGCAGTACTTC. Amino acids: CASSPDGSSSYEQYF.

With regard to this clone: This sample also contains other DNA sequences that code for the same CDR3. The V gene is TRBV6-1, the J gene TRBJ2-1; TRBD2 matches 12 bases. This CDR3 contains 15 residues. From germline, CDR1 is MNHNS and CDR2 SASEGT. With 2 bases clipped from V and 4 bases from J, the junction kept 0 bases outside the gene matches. CDR3 DNA sequence: TGTGCCAGCAGTGAACTAGCGGGAGGGTACAATGAGCAGTTCTTC. It yields the protein CASSELAGGYNEQFF.

The V and J genes are TRBV7-6 and TRBJ2-7, with 8 bases fitting TRBD2. V shed 6 bases, J shed 4 bases, and the junction held 8 bases outside the gene matches. The CDR3 length is 14 residues. The germline CDR1 and CDR2 sequences are SGHVS and FNYEAQ. CDR3 in DNA: TGTGCCAGCAGTCCCGGGGGGGAAAATTACGAGCAGTACTTC. Its translation is CASSPGGENYEQYF.

The chain has TRBV27 and TRBJ2-5; D is perhaps TRBD1 (5 bases). Germline V gene lookup returns CDR1 MNHEY and CDR2 SMNVEV (reference sequence). This CDR3 is built from 13 residues. The V end was cut by 4 bases, the J end by 4 bases, with 10 bases between. The CDR3: CASSSAQGETQYF. CDR3 sequence (DNA): TGTGCCAGCAGTTCCGCTCAGGGAGAGACCCAGTACTTC.